This TCR beta chain was sequenced for a study of blood T cell repertoires in COVID-19. Sequencing was performed with immunoSEQ multiplex PCR; in TCRdb, only in-frame clones are kept and a portion is missing. Of approximately 160,000 clones in the sample, 90% to 95% are singletons; the top ten hold roughly 1.9%. The CDR3 is 14 amino acids. Per germline, CDR1 SGHTA and CDR2 FQGNSA. Trimming took off 4 bases at V and 8 bases at J, with 17 bases between the two ends. Followed over time, Seattle patients had been enrolled while infection was active. The sequenced material came from peripheral blood. The chain links TRBV7-2 to TRBJ1-1; perhaps TRBD1 as D (6 bases). This TCR was sampled from a woman aged 60-75 years with COVID-19, enrolled during active disease. The CDR3: CASSSRNRALEAFF. For the CDR3, the DNA is TGTGCCAGCAGCTCCAGGAACAGGGCCCTCGAAGCTTTCTTT.